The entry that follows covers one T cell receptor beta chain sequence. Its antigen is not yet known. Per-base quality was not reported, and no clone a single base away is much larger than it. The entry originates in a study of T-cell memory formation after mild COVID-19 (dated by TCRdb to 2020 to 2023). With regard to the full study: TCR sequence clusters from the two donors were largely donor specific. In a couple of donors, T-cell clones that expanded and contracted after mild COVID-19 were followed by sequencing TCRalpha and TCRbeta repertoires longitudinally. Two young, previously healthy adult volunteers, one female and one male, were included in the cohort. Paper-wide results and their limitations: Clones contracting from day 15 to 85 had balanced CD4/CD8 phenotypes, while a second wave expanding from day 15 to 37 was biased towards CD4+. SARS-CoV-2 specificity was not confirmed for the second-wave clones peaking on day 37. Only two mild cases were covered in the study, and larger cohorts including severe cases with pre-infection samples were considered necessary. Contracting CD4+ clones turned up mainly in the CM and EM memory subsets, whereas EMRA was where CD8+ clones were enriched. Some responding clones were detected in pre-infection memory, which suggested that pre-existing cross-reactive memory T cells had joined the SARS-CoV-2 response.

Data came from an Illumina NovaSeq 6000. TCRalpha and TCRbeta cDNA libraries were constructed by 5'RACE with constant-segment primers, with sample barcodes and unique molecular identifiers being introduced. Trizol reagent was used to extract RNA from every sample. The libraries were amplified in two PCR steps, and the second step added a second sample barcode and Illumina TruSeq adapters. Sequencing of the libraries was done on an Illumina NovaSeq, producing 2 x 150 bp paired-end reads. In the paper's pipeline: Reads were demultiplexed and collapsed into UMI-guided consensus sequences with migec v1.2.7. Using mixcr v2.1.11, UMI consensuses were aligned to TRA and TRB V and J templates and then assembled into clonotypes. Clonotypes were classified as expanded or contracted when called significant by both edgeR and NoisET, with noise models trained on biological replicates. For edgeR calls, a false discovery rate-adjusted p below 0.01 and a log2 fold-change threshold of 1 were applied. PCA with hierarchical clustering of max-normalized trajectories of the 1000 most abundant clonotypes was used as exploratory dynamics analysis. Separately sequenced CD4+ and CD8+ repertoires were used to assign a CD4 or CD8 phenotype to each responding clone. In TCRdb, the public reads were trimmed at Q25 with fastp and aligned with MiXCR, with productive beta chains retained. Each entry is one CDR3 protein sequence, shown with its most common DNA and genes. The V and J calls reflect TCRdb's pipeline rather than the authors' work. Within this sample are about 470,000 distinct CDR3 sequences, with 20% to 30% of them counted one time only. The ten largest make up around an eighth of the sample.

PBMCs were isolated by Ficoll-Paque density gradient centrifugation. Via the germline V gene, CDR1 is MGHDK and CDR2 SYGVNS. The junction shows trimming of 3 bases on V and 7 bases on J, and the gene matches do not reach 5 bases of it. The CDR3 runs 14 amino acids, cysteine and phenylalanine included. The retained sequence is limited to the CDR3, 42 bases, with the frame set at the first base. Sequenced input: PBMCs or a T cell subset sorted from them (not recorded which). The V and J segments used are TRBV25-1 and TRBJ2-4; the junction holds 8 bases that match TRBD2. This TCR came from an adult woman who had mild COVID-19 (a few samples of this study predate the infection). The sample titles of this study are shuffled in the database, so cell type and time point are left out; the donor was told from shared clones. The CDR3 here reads CASSEAGGWNIQYF. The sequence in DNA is TGTGCCAGCAGTGAGGCGGGGGGCTGGAACATTCAGTACTTC.